This TCR beta chain was captured by sequencing in a study of OX40 agonist ivuxolimab in advanced cancers. Overall study: Ivuxolimab was administered intravenously to patients at 0.01 to 10 mg/kg every 2 weeks.

Here immunoSEQ multiplex PCR was the method, and the copy in TCRdb shows in-frame clones only, minus some. The data show tens of thousands of clones, approximately 79% seen once. V was trimmed by 3 bases and J by 4 bases, leaving 13 bases between them. CDR3 length: 15 residues. CDR1 is SGHTA, CDR2 FQGNSA, per germline. About this clone: Its antigen is still unknown.

Study-level results: Dose levels from 0.1 to 3.0 mg/kg saw CD4+ and CD8+ blood T cells expand clonally by week 6.

The chain recombines TRBV7-2 with TRBJ1-5; the D is unclear. The starting material was CD4+ or CD8+ T cells sorted from blood, obtained in a trial of the OX40 agonist ivuxolimab. The source of this sequence is an adult with an advanced solid tumor such as melanoma, head and neck, liver or kidney cancer. CDR3 residues: CASSFGRMGNQPQHF. The CDR3 nucleotides read TGTGCCAGCAGCTTTGGCAGGATGGGGAATCAGCCCCAGCATTTT.